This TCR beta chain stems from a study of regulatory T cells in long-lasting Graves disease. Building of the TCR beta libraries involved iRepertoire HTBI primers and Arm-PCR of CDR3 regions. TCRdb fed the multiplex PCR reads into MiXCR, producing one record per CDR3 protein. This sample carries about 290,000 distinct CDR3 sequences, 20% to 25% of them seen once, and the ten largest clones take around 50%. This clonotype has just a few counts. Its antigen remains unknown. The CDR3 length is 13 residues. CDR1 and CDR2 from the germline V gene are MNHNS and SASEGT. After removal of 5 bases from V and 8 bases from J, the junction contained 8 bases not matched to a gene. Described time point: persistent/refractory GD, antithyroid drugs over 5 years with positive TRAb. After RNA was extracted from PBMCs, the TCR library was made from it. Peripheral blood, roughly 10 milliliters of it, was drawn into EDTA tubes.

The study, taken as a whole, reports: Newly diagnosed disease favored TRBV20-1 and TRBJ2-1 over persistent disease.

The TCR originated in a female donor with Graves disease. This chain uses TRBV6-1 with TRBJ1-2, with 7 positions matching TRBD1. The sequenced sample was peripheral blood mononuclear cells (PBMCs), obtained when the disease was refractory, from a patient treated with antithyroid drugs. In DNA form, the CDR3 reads TGTGCCAGCAGTAGAACAGGGGCGGGCGGCTACACCTTC. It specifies CASSRTGAGGYTF.